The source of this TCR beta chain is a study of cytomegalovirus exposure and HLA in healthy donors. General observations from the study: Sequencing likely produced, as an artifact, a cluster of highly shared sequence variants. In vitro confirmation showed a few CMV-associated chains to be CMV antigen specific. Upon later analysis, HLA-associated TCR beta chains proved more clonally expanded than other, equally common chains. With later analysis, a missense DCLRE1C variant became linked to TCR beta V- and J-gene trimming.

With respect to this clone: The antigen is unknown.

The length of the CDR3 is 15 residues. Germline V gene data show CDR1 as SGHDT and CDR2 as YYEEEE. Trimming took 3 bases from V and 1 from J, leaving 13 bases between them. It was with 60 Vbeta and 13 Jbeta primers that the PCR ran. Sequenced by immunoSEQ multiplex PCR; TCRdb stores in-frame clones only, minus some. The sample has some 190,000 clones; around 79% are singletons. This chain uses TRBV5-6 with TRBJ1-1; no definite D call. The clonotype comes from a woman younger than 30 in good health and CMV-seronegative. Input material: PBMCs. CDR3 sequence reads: CASSYVTPANTEAFF. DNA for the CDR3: TGTGCCAGCAGCTATGTAACACCCGCGAACACTGAAGCTTTCTTT.